The 9 T cell receptor beta chains reported below all come from one sample, sequenced in a study of CD8 T cells in Susac syndrome. With random hexamers, about 0.5 to 1 ug RNA was reverse transcribed. TCRdb re-called the immunoSEQ multiplex PCR reads through MiXCR, storing one row per CDR3 protein. The data hold roughly 140,000 distinct CDR3 sequences, with 85% to 95% observed a single time. The sample consisted of CD8+ T cells from PBMCs. Receptors originate from a human donor in good health.

The chain joins TRBV27 to TRBJ2-7, with a weak D call TRBD1 (6 bases). This CDR3 is built from 15 residues. Germline values: CDR1 MNHEY, CDR2 SMNVEV (reference sequence). V was trimmed by 5 bases and J by 4 bases, leaving 18 bases between them. Here the CDR3 reads CASSPTTGDRYEQYF. The CDR3 coding sequence is TGTGCCAGCAGTCCGACGACAGGAGATCGTTACGAGCAGTACTTC.

This chain joins TRBV28 and TRBJ2-1; no definite D call. CDR1 and CDR2 (germline): MDHEN, SYDVKM. V was trimmed by 3 bases and J by 3 bases, leaving 9 bases between them. The CDR3 loop spans 14 amino acids. The CDR3 reads CASSFRRYYNEQFF. In nucleotides, the CDR3 is TGTGCCAGCAGTTTTCGGCGATACTACAATGAGCAGTTCTTC.

V and J are TRBV2 and TRBJ2-1; TRBD2 matches at 7 bases. This CDR3 is built from 13 residues. Germline CDR1 is SNHLY and CDR2 is FYNNEI. Trimming at V came to 8 bases and at J to 2 bases, leaving 3 bases not matched to a gene. CDR3 sequence reads: CASGRAAYNEQFF. The CDR3 DNA is TGTGCCAGCGGGAGGGCCGCCTACAATGAGCAGTTCTTC.

The chain recombines TRBV11-3 with TRBJ2-7, with 8 positions matching TRBD1. CDR1 and CDR2 (germline): SGHNT, YENEEA. The CDR3 length is 13 residues. V lost 4 bases, J lost 2 bases, and 1 base stayed unmatched. The CDR3 nucleotides read TGTGCCAGCAGCTCACAGGGGGCCTACGAGCAGTACTTC. This sequence encodes CASSSQGAYEQYF. Full variable domain (outside the CDR3, taken from reference TRBV11-3 and TRBJ2-7): EAGVVQSPRYKIIEKKQPVAFWCNPISGHNTLYWYLQNLGQGPELLIRYENEEAVDDSQLPKDRFSAERLKGVDSTLKIQPAELGDSAVYLCASSSQGAYEQYFGPGTRLTVT.

The gene calls are TRBV29-1 and TRBJ2-1; possible D gene TRBD2, 6 bases. Germline-derived CDR1 and CDR2 are SQVTM and ANQGSEA. V lost 3 bases, J lost 5 bases, and 20 bases lay in between. The CDR3 consists of 16 residues. CDR3 in DNA: TGCAGCGTTGAGTCGGGACTCCTCCTTGGGGACAATGAGCAGTTCTTC. Encoded protein: CSVESGLLLGDNEQFF.

This clonotype has only one observation. The CDR3 bases are TGCGCCAGCAGCTTGCGGGCCTCGAGCTCCTACAATGAGCAGTTCTTC. Residues: CASSLRASSSYNEQFF. This rearrangement joins TRBV5-1 to TRBJ2-1; D gene uncertain. Trimming removed 1 base at V and 0 bases at J, with 11 bases between. The CDR3 contains 16 residues. Germline V gene lookup returns CDR1 SGHRS and CDR2 YFSETQ.

CDR3 coding DNA: TGTGCCAGCAGCCAAGGTCCAGGGGGTAGCAATGAGCAGTTCTTC. Translation: CASSQGPGGSNEQFF. The chain combines TRBV3-1 with TRBJ2-1; TRBD1 matches at 7 bases. The CDR3 length is 15 residues. Germline V gene lookup returns CDR1 LGHDT and CDR2 YNNKEL (reference sequence). After removal of 1 base from V and 6 bases from J, the junction contained 6 bases not matched to a gene.

This chain uses TRBV4-3 with TRBJ1-2, with TRBD1 as a possible D gene (6 bases). The CDR3 runs to 15 residues. Trimming left V 4 bases short and J 2 bases short, with 14 bases between. Germline loops: CDR1 LGHNA, CDR2 YSLEER. CDR3 nucleotides: TGCGCCAGCAGCCTTACTCGGACAGTCAACTATGGCTACACCTTC. It encodes CASSLTRTVNYGYTF.

On this clonotype: A read error may produce the germline difference seen at one junction end. The chain uses TRBV7-9 and TRBJ2-7; tentatively, D is TRBD2 (5 bases). This CDR3 has 14 amino acids. The germline V gene encodes CDR1 SEHNR and CDR2 FQNEAQ (reference sequence). In DNA, the CDR3 is TGTGCCAGCAGCCTAGCTGGTGAGTCCCACGAGCAGTACTTC. It yields the protein CASSLAGESHEQYF.